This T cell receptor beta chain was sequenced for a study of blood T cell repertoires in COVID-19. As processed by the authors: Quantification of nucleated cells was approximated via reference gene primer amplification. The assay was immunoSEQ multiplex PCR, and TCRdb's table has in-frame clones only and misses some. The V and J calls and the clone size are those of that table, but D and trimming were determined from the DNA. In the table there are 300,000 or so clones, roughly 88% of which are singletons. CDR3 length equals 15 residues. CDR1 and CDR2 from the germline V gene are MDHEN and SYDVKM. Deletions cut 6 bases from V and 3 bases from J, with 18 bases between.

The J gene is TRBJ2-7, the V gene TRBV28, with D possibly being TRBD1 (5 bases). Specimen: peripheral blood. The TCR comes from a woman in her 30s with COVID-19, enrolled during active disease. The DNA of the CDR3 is TGTGCCAGCAGAGGCGGAGACAGCCTCCTCTACGAGCAGTACTTC. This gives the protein CASRGGDSLLYEQYF.